Below are 26 T cell receptor beta chains sequenced from a single sample in a study of control samples from healthy donors and cancer patients. Method: immunoSEQ multiplex PCR; TCRdb's copy keeps in-frame clones and lacks some. Among 350,000 to 450,000 clones, approximately 92% were seen once, and the ten largest hold 5.5% to 8%. Material for sequencing was PBMCs. The receptor source for this set is a man in his forties or fifties with head and neck cancer.

This clone was detected a few times. The chain has TRBV7-8 and TRBJ1-2, with a possible D match to TRBD1 (5 bases). The V and J ends lost 2 bases and 7 bases respectively, with 17 bases between them. The CDR3 totals 15 residues. Germline V gives CDR1 SGHVS, CDR2 FQNEAQ. The CDR3 is CASSLNLGADGGYTF. Written as DNA, the CDR3 is TGTGCCAGCAGCTTAAATTTAGGGGCAGACGGTGGCTACACCTTC.

The V and J genes are TRBV10-2 and TRBJ2-1; 11 bases map to TRBD2. V lost 6 bases and J lost 5; bases outside the gene matches: 6. The length of the CDR3 is 15 residues. Looked up from germline, CDR1 is WSHSY and CDR2 is SAAADI. CDR3 protein: CASRTIAGGHNEQFF. CDR3 DNA: TGCGCCAGCAGGACAATAGCGGGGGGGCACAATGAGCAGTTCTTC.

The genes are TRBV6-4 and TRBJ1-4; TRBD1 might be the D (6 bases). This CDR3 region has 14 residues. V was clipped by 3 bases and J by 10 bases, with 15 bases between them. Per germline, CDR1 MRHNA and CDR2 SNTAGT. The CDR3 DNA reads TGTGCCAGCAGTGAAGAGCTCGGGGGCGGAAAACTGTTTTTT. It specifies CASSEELGGGKLFF.

V gene TRBV7-8 combines with J gene TRBJ2-7, with TRBD2 matching over 7 bases. With V trimmed by 0 bases and J by 2 bases, 4 bases remained unmatched. The CDR3 spans 15 residues. Germline V gene data show CDR1 as SGHVS and CDR2 as FQNEAQ. Here the CDR3 reads CASSLALASTYEQYF. In nucleotides, the CDR3 is TGTGCCAGCAGCTTAGCACTAGCGAGTACCTACGAGCAGTACTTC.

The gene calls are TRBV5-4 and TRBJ2-6; TRBD1 matches at 12 bases. V lost 4 bases to trimming and J lost 3 bases; unmatched junction nucleotides: 5. The CDR3 totals 17 residues. Germline V lookup: CDR1 SGHNT, CDR2 YYREEE (reference sequence). CDR3 nucleotide sequence: TGTGCCAGCAGCCCGGGACAGGGGGCGAGTGGGGCCAACGTCCTGACTTTC. Translation gives CASSPGQGASGANVLTF.

The V and J genes are TRBV24-1 and TRBJ1-2; unclear D gene. V was shortened by 2 bases and J by 7 bases, with 19 bases between the two germline ends. The V gene's germline CDR1 is KGHDR and CDR2 SFDVKD. The CDR3 consists of 16 residues. The DNA for the CDR3 is TGTGCCACCAGTGATTCCTCGATAAGTGGAAGGGCTGGCTACACCTTC. This encodes CATSDSSISGRAGYTF.

The CDR3 reads CASSSATGGTF. In nucleotides, the CDR3 is TGTGCCAGCAGTTCAGCAACAGGAGGCACCTTC. V usage is TRBV28 and J usage is TRBJ1-2; perhaps TRBD1 as D (5 bases). V was cut by 4 bases and J by 13 bases, with 13 bases left in between. CDR1 is MDHEN, CDR2 SYDVKM, per germline. This CDR3 comprises 11 residues.

The CDR3 region is CSVDGGSSYNEQFF. Written as DNA, the CDR3 is TGCAGCGTTGACGGTGGGAGCTCCTACAATGAGCAGTTCTTC. This chain connects TRBV29-1 to TRBJ2-1; a possible D gene is TRBD2 (5 bases). The CDR3 runs to 14 residues. Germline V lookup: CDR1 SQVTM, CDR2 ANQGSEA. Trimming cost V 3 bases and J 0 bases, with 9 bases left between them.

The J gene is TRBJ1-1, the V gene TRBV9; a possible D gene is TRBD1 (5 bases). CDR1 is SGDLS, CDR2 YYNGEE, per germline. Trimming left V 4 bases short and J 7 bases short, with 14 bases between. The CDR3 is 13 amino acids. The CDR3 spells CASSIRDGREAFF. As DNA, the CDR3 is TGTGCCAGCAGCATAAGGGACGGCCGTGAAGCTTTCTTT.

The chain has TRBV4-1 and TRBJ1-2; D is unresolved. The CDR3 runs 15 residues. The V gene lost 0 bases and the J gene lost 10 bases, with 18 bases spanning the gap. Looked up from germline, CDR1 is MGHRA and CDR2 is YSYEKL. CDR3: CASSQDRSAARNYTF. CDR3 DNA sequence: TGCGCCAGCAGCCAAGATAGGTCCGCAGCTCGGAACTACACCTTC.

The V call is TRBV29-1, the J call TRBJ1-1, with D perhaps matching TRBD1 (6 bases). This CDR3 has 13 residues. Germline values: CDR1 SQVTM, CDR2 ANQGSEA. V lost 7 bases and J lost 7, with 19 bases in between. This CDR3 reads CSAFRSGGSEAFF. As DNA, the CDR3 is TGCAGCGCATTTAGGTCGGGGGGCAGTGAAGCTTTCTTT.

This chain uses TRBV9 with TRBJ1-4; 7 positions agree with TRBD1. CDR1 is SGDLS and CDR2 is YYNGEE in the germline V gene. V dropped 3 bases and J dropped 8; count of bases not matched to a gene: 10. This CDR3 is 15 amino acids long. CDR3 sequence (DNA): TGTGCCAGCAGCGCCTACGACAGGGTGGGCGAAAAACTGTTTTTT. Its translation: CASSAYDRVGEKLFF.

The chain couples TRBV30 to TRBJ1-5, with TRBD1 as a possible D gene (6 bases). V was trimmed by 0 bases and J by 0 bases, leaving 9 bases between them. This CDR3 has 15 residues. Germline V gene sequence: CDR1 GTSNPN, CDR2 SVGIG (reference sequence). CDR3 nucleotides: TGTGCCTGGAGTGTAGGGGGGAATAGCAATCAGCCCCAGCATTTT. This sequence encodes CAWSVGGNSNQPQHF.

V gene TRBV5-1 combines with J gene TRBJ2-5; D is tentatively TRBD1 or TRBD2 (6 bases each). This CDR3 region has 17 residues. V lost 1 base to trimming and J lost 3 bases, with 19 bases between them. Per germline, CDR1 SGHRS and CDR2 YFSETQ. CDR3 coding DNA: TGCGCCAGCAGCTTGAGGAGGGGGGTTGGTTTAGAAGAGACCCAGTACTTC. It yields the protein CASSLRRGVGLEETQYF. The complete variable domain, with remaining parts taken from reference TRBV5-1 and TRBJ2-5, reads KAGVTQTPRYLIKTRGQQVTLSCSPISGHRSVSWYQQTPGQGLQFLFEYFSETQRNKGNFPGRFSGRQFSNSRSEMNVSTLELGDSALYLCASSLRRGVGLEETQYFGPGTRLLVL.

The DNA of the CDR3 is TGTGCCAGCAGTTTTGGCCAGGGTAATCAGCCCCAGCATTTT. Translation: CASSFGQGNQPQHF. The chain links TRBV28 to TRBJ1-5, with D tentatively TRBD1 (5 bases). V dropped 3 bases and J dropped 4 bases, with 10 bases sitting between them. This CDR3 spans 14 amino acids. Germline loops: CDR1 MDHEN, CDR2 SYDVKM. Based on the CDR3 plus reference TRBV28 and TRBJ1-5, the full variable domain is DVKVTQSSRYLVKRTGEKVFLECVQDMDHENMFWYRQDPGLGLRLIYFSYDVKMKEKGDIPEGYSVSREKKERFSLILESASTNQTSMYLCASSFGQGNQPQHFGDGTRLSIL.

V usage is TRBV10-3 and J usage is TRBJ2-7; tentatively, D is TRBD1 (6 bases). This CDR3 has 18 amino acids. Germline assignment: CDR1 ENHRY and CDR2 SYGVKD. Trimming stripped 3 bases from V and 1 base from J, with 22 bases between. The chain's CDR3 is CAISDPPDRLIRSYEQYF. The CDR3 nucleotides are TGTGCCATCAGTGATCCCCCCGACAGGCTGATTCGGTCCTACGAGCAGTACTTC.

The rearrangement joins TRBV9 to TRBJ2-1, with 10 bases identical to TRBD2. The CDR3 runs 15 residues. The junction had 9 bases not matched to a gene; V was cut back by 4 bases and J by 8 bases. Germline assignment: CDR1 SGDLS and CDR2 YYNGEE. This CDR3 reads CASSSERGGVDEQFF. The CDR3 DNA reads TGTGCCAGCAGCTCCGAGCGGGGGGGCGTCGATGAGCAGTTCTTC.

A few counts support this clone. The V gene is TRBV6-2 or TRBV6-3, the J gene TRBJ1-5, with D uncertain. V lost 5 bases, J lost 2 bases, and 7 bases lay in between. CDR3 length: 13 amino acids. Germline V gene lookup returns CDR1 MNHEY and CDR2 SVGEGT. The CDR3 region has the DNA TGTGCCAGCAGTGGGATGGGCAATCAGCCCCAGCATTTT. This encodes CASSGMGNQPQHF.

The chain recombines TRBV3-1 (or the pseudogene TRBV3-2) with TRBJ1-5; possible D gene TRBD1, 5 bases. The CDR3 totals 13 residues. The germline gives CDR1 LGHDT, CDR2 YNNKEL (reference sequence). Between the trimmed V and J ends, which lost 3 bases and 6 bases, there was a span of 9 bases. The CDR3 protein is CASSQSGTQPQHF. In DNA, the CDR3 is TGTGCCAGCAGCCAGTCCGGGACTCAGCCCCAGCATTTT.

The rearrangement uses TRBV3-1 (or the pseudogene TRBV3-2) and TRBJ2-7; 7 positions match TRBD2. J gave up 8 bases and V 3 bases, and 13 bases lay outside the gene matches. CDR1 is LGHDT and CDR2 is YNNKEL in the germline V gene (reference sequence). This CDR3 comprises 15 residues. The chain's CDR3 is CASSQIAGTSFKQYF. The CDR3 DNA is TGTGCCAGCAGCCAGATAGCGGGTACATCTTTCAAGCAGTACTTC.

The chain employs TRBV5-4 and TRBJ2-7; unclear D gene. The V gene's germline CDR1 is SGHNT and CDR2 YYREEE (reference sequence). The CDR3 consists of 11 residues. The germline V and J ends were trimmed by 4 bases and 6 bases, with 8 bases remaining between them. The CDR3: CASSRDAEQYF. The CDR3 DNA follows: TGTGCCAGCAGCAGGGATGCCGAGCAGTACTTC.

The V call is TRBV7-2, the J call TRBJ2-7; TRBD1 might be the D (6 bases). Germline CDR1 reads SGHTA; CDR2 reads FQGNSA. V lost 4 bases to trimming and J lost 2 bases, with 12 bases between them. The CDR3 has 14 residues. The CDR3 nucleotides read TGTGCCAGCAGCTCCAGGGACAACCCCTACGAGCAGTACTTC. Its translation: CASSSRDNPYEQYF.

This chain uses TRBV10-3 with TRBJ1-1; maybe TRBD1 (6 bases). The germline V gene has CDR1 ENHRY and CDR2 SYGVKD. The CDR3 contains 13 residues. Trimming cost V 9 bases and J 4 bases, with 15 bases left between them. CDR3 bases: TGTGCCATGAGGGGGGAGGAAATCACTGAAGCTTTCTTT. Translating gives CAMRGEEITEAFF.

The chain recombines TRBV5-8 with TRBJ2-7, with TRBD1 matching 8 bases. The germline CDR1 and CDR2 sequences are SGHTS and YDEGEE. V lost 6 bases to trimming and J lost 1 base; unmatched junction nucleotides: 3. The CDR3 is 13 amino acids. CDR3 DNA sequence: TGTGCCAGCATCCGGGACAGGTCCTACGAGCAGTACTTC. Translation: CASIRDRSYEQYF.

This chain uses TRBV11-2 with TRBJ1-2; 9 bases line up with TRBD1. CDR1 SGHAT and CDR2 FQNNGV come from the germline V gene. The CDR3 consists of 15 residues. J gave up 4 bases and V 5 bases, and 8 bases lay outside the gene matches. CDR3: CASSPPGQGGYGYTF. CDR3 coding DNA: TGTGCCAGCAGCCCCCCGGGACAGGGCGGCTATGGCTACACCTTC.

J is TRBJ2-5 and V is TRBV5-1, with D possibly TRBD2 on 7 matching bases. V shed 0 bases and J shed 1 base, with 10 bases lying between them. The length of the CDR3 is 15 residues. The germline CDR1 and CDR2 sequences are SGHRS and YFSETQ. This CDR3 reads CASSLEGGPQETQYF. The CDR3 nucleotides are TGCGCCAGCAGCTTGGAGGGGGGGCCCCAAGAGACCCAGTACTTC.